This is a list of T cell receptor beta chains from one sample in a study of cytomegalovirus exposure and HLA in healthy donors. Sequencing used immunoSEQ multiplex PCR; TCRdb keeps in-frame clones, though not all of them. The table includes roughly 160,000 clones, about four fifths detected once. Source material: PBMCs. Receptor source: a woman aged 50 to 60 in good health and CMV-seronegative. Each CDR3 is given with its conserved first and last residue. The D gene is left open where the match is weak. A clone size is listed for some rows: how often the clone was seen (once, few, many), or a class if it is expanded.

D gene	V gene	clone size	J gene	CDR3 DNA	CDR3 protein
.	TRBV7-9	.	TRBJ2-4	TGTGCCAGCAGCTTAGGATGGACAGAACAAAACATTCAGTACTTC	CASSLGWTEQNIQYF
.	TRBV6-5	few	TRBJ1-4	TGTGCCAGCAGTGGTAGGGAGAATAATGAAAAACTGTTTTTT	CASSGRENNEKLFF
.	TRBV28	.	TRBJ2-1	TGTGCCAGCAGCCCAGAGGACTACCTTCGTCTAAATGAGCAGTTCTTC	CASSPEDYLRLNEQFF
TRBD1	TRBV5-1	.	TRBJ2-7	TGCGCCAGCAGCTCAAGGACAGGGGGCAGCCACGAGCAGTACTTC	CASSSRTGGSHEQYF
TRBD1	TRBV6-1	.	TRBJ1-2	TGTGCCAGCAGTGAAGGCAGATCGAGGGGGCGGGGAGGCTACACCTTC	CASSEGRSRGRGGYTF
.	TRBV27	.	TRBJ1-2	TGTGCCAGCAGTACACCGGGTGAGGGCTACACCTTC	CASSTPGEGYTF
TRBD2	TRBV9	.	TRBJ2-3	TGTGCCAGCAGCTCCCTAGCGGGGGGTCTCACAGATACGCAGTATTTT	CASSSLAGGLTDTQYF
.	TRBV7-2	.	TRBJ1-2	TGTGCCAGCAGTTTACCTAGGACAGTTCATGGCTACACCTTC	CASSLPRTVHGYTF
TRBD1	TRBV30	.	TRBJ1-2	TGTGCCTGGAGTGCAGGGGGTGGCTACACCTTC	CAWSAGGGYTF
.	TRBV7-9	.	TRBJ2-2	TGTGCCAGCAGCTTAACGAGCGGGGAGCTGTTTTTT	CASSLTSGELFF
.	TRBV21-1	.	TRBJ1-2	TGTGCCAGCAGCAAAGCGCTCTTCGCGACAGCAGCTTATGGCTACACCTTC	CASSKALFATAAYGYTF
.	TRBV6-5	.	TRBJ2-7	TGTGCCAGCAGGCTTTCGACCTCGGGGAACTACGAGCAGTACTTC	CASRLSTSGNYEQYF
TRBD2	TRBV28	.	TRBJ2-1	TGTGCCAGCAGTTTATTACCCAAGACTAGCGACTCCTACAATGAGCAGTTCTTC	CASSLLPKTSDSYNEQFF
.	TRBV19	.	TRBJ2-7	TGTGCCAGTACCCCTTGGAGAGGTGCGAAGGAGCAGTACTTC	CASTPWRGAKEQYF
TRBD1	TRBV4-1	.	TRBJ1-2	TGCGCCAGCAGCCAAGGTTTCGGGACAGACTATGGCTACACCTTC	CASSQGFGTDYGYTF
TRBD1	TRBV7-9	.	TRBJ1-2	TGTGCCAGCAGCCGGGACAGTTGGGGCTACACCTTC	CASSRDSWGYTF
TRBD2	TRBV6-4	.	TRBJ2-1	TGTGCCAGCAGCTTACTAGCGGGGGCCTACAATGAGCAGTTCTTC	CASSLLAGAYNEQFF
TRBD1	TRBV27	.	TRBJ1-1	TGTGCCAGCAGACCCGACGGGACAGGGGTTCCCACTGAAGCTTTCTTT	CASRPDGTGVPTEAFF
.	TRBV29-1	.	TRBJ1-1	TGCAGCTCGAATGGGGGGAGCACTGAAGCTTTCTTT	CSSNGGSTEAFF
TRBD1	TRBV11-3	.	TRBJ2-1	TGTGCCAGCAGGAAAACGACAGGGGATGAGCAGTTCTTC	CASRKTTGDEQFF
.	TRBV19	.	TRBJ2-7	TGTGCCAGTAGTATTGGACGGGGAGCCTACGAGCAGTACTTC	CASSIGRGAYEQYF
TRBD1	TRBV2	.	TRBJ1-6	TGTGCCAGCAGCACCCTGTCAGGGGGAAATTCACCCCTCCACTTT	CASSTLSGGNSPLHF
.	TRBV7-2	.	TRBJ1-1	TGTGCCAGCAGCCTCGGGGGAGGGAACACTGAAGCTTTCTTT	CASSLGGGNTEAFF
TRBD1	TRBV6-4	.	TRBJ1-2	TGTGCCAGCAGTGAGGGACAGGGATATGGCTACACCTTC	CASSEGQGYGYTF
.	TRBV4-2	.	TRBJ1-1	TGTGCCAGCAGCCAGGAGGCACGGACAGTGGTGAACACTGAAGCTTTCTTT	CASSQEARTVVNTEAFF
.	TRBV7-6	.	TRBJ2-5	TGTGCCAGCAGCTTAGGGGTTGGGGCAGAGACCCAGTACTTC	CASSLGVGAETQYF
.	TRBV5-6	.	TRBJ1-1	TGTGCCAGCAGCTTCGGGGACACTGAAGCTTTCTTT	CASSFGDTEAFF
.	TRBV6-6	.	TRBJ1-1	TGTGCCAGTCTTCGGGGACACCTGAACACTGAAGCTTTCTTT	CASLRGHLNTEAFF
TRBD1	TRBV2	.	TRBJ2-3	TGTGCCAGCAGGCCGGGTGGGACAGGGATGGGAGATACGCAGTATTTT	CASRPGGTGMGDTQYF
.	TRBV5-1	.	TRBJ2-2	TGCGCCAGCAGCGACCTAACAGCTAACACCGGGGAGCTGTTTTTT	CASSDLTANTGELFF
.	TRBV1	.	TRBJ2-3	TGCACCAGCAGCCCTCAAGTGGTAGCGCCCACAGATACGCAGTATTTT	CTSSPQVVAPTDTQYF
TRBD1	TRBV5-6	.	TRBJ1-3	TGTGCCAGCAGCTTATTTAGGACAGGGGGCTCTGGAAACACCATATATTTT	CASSLFRTGGSGNTIYF
TRBD1	TRBV5-1	.	TRBJ1-4	TGCGCCAGCAGCTTAGAGACAGGGGCGCGGGAAAAACTGTTTTTT	CASSLETGAREKLFF
.	TRBV7-2	.	TRBJ1-3	TGTGCCAGCAGCTCGGAGGGGAACTCTGGAAACACCATATATTTT	CASSSEGNSGNTIYF
.	TRBV2	.	TRBJ1-2	TGTGCCAGCAGTGAAGTGGCATCCGGAGGTTATGGCTACACCTTC	CASSEVASGGYGYTF
TRBD1	TRBV7-4	.	TRBJ1-5	TGTGCCAGCAGCTTAGAGGGGACAGACAATCAGCCCCAGCATTTT	CASSLEGTDNQPQHF
.	TRBV18	.	TRBJ1-4	TGTGCCAGCTCCCCGAATACAGGCAACAATGAAAAACTGTTTTTT	CASSPNTGNNEKLFF
TRBD1	TRBV29-1	.	TRBJ1-2	TGCAGCGTCACCCCGGGGACAGGGGAGCCCGAGAACTATGGCTACACCTTC	CSVTPGTGEPENYGYTF
TRBD1	TRBV19	few	TRBJ2-5	TGTGCCAGTAGTGCATCGGACAGGGCGGTGAGAGAGACCCAGTACTTC	CASSASDRAVRETQYF
.	TRBV21-1	.	TRBJ2-7	TGTGCCAGCAGCCCCGTACTTCTACGAGTGCAGTACTTC	CASSPVLLRVQYF
.	TRBV15	.	TRBJ1-4	TGTGCCACCAGCAGGACCAAGGGGGGGACTAATGAAAAACTGTTTTTT	CATSRTKGGTNEKLFF